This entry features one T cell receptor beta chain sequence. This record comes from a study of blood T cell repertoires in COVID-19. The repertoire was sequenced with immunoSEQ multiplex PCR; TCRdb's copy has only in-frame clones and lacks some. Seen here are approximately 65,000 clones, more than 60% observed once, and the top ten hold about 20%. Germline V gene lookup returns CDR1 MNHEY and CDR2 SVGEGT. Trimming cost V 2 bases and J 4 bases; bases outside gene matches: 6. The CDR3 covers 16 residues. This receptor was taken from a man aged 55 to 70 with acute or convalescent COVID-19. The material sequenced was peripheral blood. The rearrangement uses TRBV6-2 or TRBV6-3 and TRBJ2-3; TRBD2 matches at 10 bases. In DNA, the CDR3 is TGTGCCAGCAGTTACGAACGAGCGGGAGGGGCAGATACGCAGTATTTT. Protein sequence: CASSYERAGGADTQYF.